The rows below give T cell receptor beta chains drawn from one sample of a study of blood T cell repertoires in COVID-19. The assay was immunoSEQ multiplex PCR, and TCRdb's table has in-frame clones only and misses some. The table shows about 270,000 clones, with around 93% occurring only once. Source material: PBMCs or T cells enriched from blood (not recorded which). Receptors were obtained from a man aged 40-49 years who had been exposed to COVID-19. CDR3s include the opening cysteine and the closing phenylalanine or tryptophan. The D gene is left open where the match is weak. Only part of the rows carry a size: once, few, many, or a class if the clone is expanded.

J: TRBJ2-1; D: NA; size: NA; V: TRBV15; CDR3: CATSREGGGEQFF; DNA: TGTGCCACCAGCAGAGAGGGAGGGGGTGAGCAGTTCTTC
J: TRBJ2-7; D: NA; size: NA; V: TRBV6-1; CDR3: CASSEHLATVEQYF; DNA: TGTGCCAGCAGTGAACACTTAGCCACGGTTGAGCAGTACTTC
J: TRBJ1-3; D: NA; size: NA; V: TRBV2; CDR3: CASRQISGNTIYF; DNA: TGTGCCAGCAGACAGATCTCTGGAAACACCATATATTTT
J: TRBJ2-7; D: TRBD1; size: NA; V: TRBV30; CDR3: CAWSVQQGAYEQYF; DNA: TGTGCCTGGAGTGTACAACAGGGGGCCTACGAGCAGTACTTC
J: TRBJ2-5; D: TRBD1; size: once; V: TRBV28; CDR3: CASSFRDSQTETQYF; DNA: TGTGCCAGCAGTTTCCGGGACAGTCAAACAGAGACCCAGTACTTC
J: TRBJ1-1; D: NA; size: NA; V: TRBV19; CDR3: CASGGWGLGTEAFF; DNA: TGTGCCAGTGGGGGTTGGGGGCTGGGTACTGAAGCTTTCTTT
J: TRBJ1-2; D: NA; size: NA; V: TRBV18; CDR3: CASSPPQTNYGYTF; DNA: TGTGCCAGCTCACCCCCGCAGACAAACTATGGCTACACCTTC
J: TRBJ1-2; D: TRBD1; size: NA; V: TRBV19; CDR3: CATSTGDYGYTF; DNA: TGTGCCACCTCGACAGGGGACTATGGCTACACCTTC
J: TRBJ2-7; D: TRBD1; size: NA; V: TRBV19; CDR3: CASSGTGAYEQYF; DNA: TGTGCCAGCTCCGGGACAGGGGCCTACGAGCAGTACTTC
J: TRBJ1-2; D: NA; size: NA; V: TRBV2; CDR3: CASTPRGLDYGYTF; DNA: TGTGCCAGCACCCCGCGGGGGCTTGACTATGGCTACACCTTC
J: TRBJ1-3; D: NA; size: NA; V: TRBV4-1; CDR3: CASSSSGGSGNTIYF; DNA: TGCGCCAGCAGCTCCTCCGGGGGCTCTGGAAACACCATATATTTT
J: TRBJ2-7; D: TRBD1; size: few; V: TRBV7-2; CDR3: CASSFPPAQGREQYF; DNA: TGTGCCAGCAGCTTCCCTCCAGCACAGGGGCGCGAGCAGTACTTC
J: TRBJ2-7; D: NA; size: NA; V: TRBV5-1; CDR3: CASSLGDYSSYEQYF; DNA: TGCGCCAGCAGCCTAGGGGATTACAGCTCCTACGAGCAGTACTTC
J: TRBJ1-2; D: NA; size: NA; V: TRBV5-1; CDR3: CASSYTAYGYTF; DNA: TGCGCCAGCAGCTACACAGCTTATGGCTACACCTTC
J: TRBJ2-7; D: TRBD2; size: NA; V: TRBV7-2; CDR3: CASSLSGTSGSERYF; DNA: TGTGCCAGCAGCCTATCCGGGACTAGCGGGAGCGAGCGGTACTTC
J: TRBJ2-5; D: TRBD2; size: NA; V: TRBV14; CDR3: CASSQGEETSGEETQYF; DNA: TGTGCCAGCAGCCAAGGGGAGGAGACTAGCGGTGAAGAGACCCAGTACTTC
J: TRBJ2-5; D: NA; size: NA; V: TRBV7-3; CDR3: CASSQRVQETQYF; DNA: TGTGCCAGCTCGCAGCGGGTCCAAGAGACCCAGTACTTC
J: TRBJ2-7; D: TRBD2; size: NA; V: TRBV14; CDR3: CASSPLWTSGSYEQYF; DNA: TGTGCCAGCAGCCCTCTATGGACTAGCGGTTCCTACGAGCAGTACTTC
J: TRBJ2-1; D: NA; size: NA; V: TRBV25-1; CDR3: CASSDSQGRYNEQFF; DNA: TGTGCCAGCAGTGACTCTCAGGGGCGATACAATGAGCAGTTCTTC
J: TRBJ2-7; D: TRBD1; size: NA; V: TRBV11-2; CDR3: CASSRTGPNEQYF; DNA: TGTGCCAGCTCTAGGACAGGTCCTAACGAGCAGTACTTC
J: TRBJ2-7; D: NA; size: NA; V: TRBV12-3/TRBV12-4; CDR3: CASSSSSYEQYF; DNA: TGTGCCAGCAGCTCTAGCTCCTACGAGCAGTACTTC
J: TRBJ2-2; D: NA; size: NA; V: TRBV30; CDR3: CAWTSEEYPGELFF; DNA: TGTGCCTGGACTAGCGAGGAGTATCCCGGGGAGCTGTTTTTT
J: TRBJ2-7; D: TRBD1; size: NA; V: TRBV4-3; CDR3: CASSSRDRDHEQYF; DNA: TGCGCCAGCAGCTCCCGGGACAGGGACCACGAGCAGTACTTC
J: TRBJ2-7; D: NA; size: NA; V: TRBV5-5; CDR3: CASSFDSPYEQYF; DNA: TGTGCCAGCAGCTTCGACAGCCCCTACGAGCAGTACTTC
J: TRBJ2-7; D: TRBD2; size: once; V: TRBV3-1/TRBV3-2; CDR3: CASSLKGRGTYEQYF; DNA: TGTGCCAGCAGCCTAAAGGGGAGGGGTACCTACGAGCAGTACTTC
J: TRBJ1-2; D: NA; size: NA; V: TRBV2; CDR3: CASSPTEEPYGYTF; DNA: TGTGCCAGCAGTCCCACGGAGGAACCATATGGCTACACCTTC
J: TRBJ1-2; D: TRBD1; size: few; V: TRBV5-1; CDR3: CASSITGTGDGYTF; DNA: TGCGCCAGCAGCATAACCGGGACAGGGGACGGCTACACCTTC
J: TRBJ2-2; D: TRBD2; size: NA; V: TRBV5-5; CDR3: CASSLDLAGIGTGELFF; DNA: TGTGCCAGCAGCTTGGATCTAGCGGGTATAGGAACCGGGGAGCTGTTTTTT
J: TRBJ2-2; D: TRBD2; size: NA; V: TRBV7-3; CDR3: CASSLTVLAGVTGELFF; DNA: TGTGCCAGCAGCTTAACAGTCCTAGCGGGAGTCACCGGGGAGCTGTTTTTT
J: TRBJ2-5; D: NA; size: NA; V: TRBV7-6; CDR3: CASSPDPRGMEETQYF; DNA: TGTGCCAGCAGCCCCGACCCGAGGGGGATGGAAGAGACCCAGTACTTC
J: TRBJ2-3; D: TRBD2; size: NA; V: TRBV11-2; CDR3: CASGGGRVYTQYF; DNA: TGTGCCAGCGGAGGCGGGAGGGTGTATACGCAGTATTTT
J: TRBJ2-2; D: TRBD1; size: NA; V: TRBV24-1; CDR3: CATSDPGTENTGELFF; DNA: TGTGCCACCAGTGACCCCGGGACAGAAAACACCGGGGAGCTGTTTTTT
J: TRBJ1-1; D: NA; size: NA; V: TRBV10-1; CDR3: CASSERGASTEAFF; DNA: TGCGCCAGCAGTGAACGGGGGGCGAGCACTGAAGCTTTCTTT
J: TRBJ2-6; D: TRBD2; size: NA; V: TRBV18; CDR3: CASSPSGGIQSGANVLTF; DNA: TGTGCCAGCTCACCGTCGGGGGGTATTCAGTCTGGGGCCAACGTCCTGACTTTC
J: TRBJ1-1; D: TRBD1; size: NA; V: TRBV3-1/TRBV3-2; CDR3: CASSPGTGGSGTEAFF; DNA: TGTGCCAGCAGCCCCGGGACAGGGGGTTCGGGCACTGAAGCTTTCTTT
J: TRBJ1-5; D: TRBD1; size: NA; V: TRBV19; CDR3: CASSILTGRDQPQHF; DNA: TGTGCCAGTAGTATATTGACAGGGCGTGATCAGCCCCAGCATTTT
J: TRBJ2-3; D: NA; size: NA; V: TRBV9; CDR3: CASSVGLAGFTDTQYF; DNA: TGTGCCAGCAGCGTAGGGCTAGCTGGGTTCACAGATACGCAGTATTTT
J: TRBJ1-2; D: NA; size: NA; V: TRBV12-3/TRBV12-4; CDR3: CASSLHSSGYTF; DNA: TGTGCCAGCAGTTTGCATTCGAGCGGCTACACCTTC
J: TRBJ1-5; D: TRBD1; size: once; V: TRBV19; CDR3: CASSVGDRPYQPQHF; DNA: TGTGCCAGTAGTGTAGGGGACAGACCATATCAGCCCCAGCATTTT
J: TRBJ1-2; D: TRBD1; size: NA; V: TRBV18; CDR3: CASSRHRTGEMVVGANYGYTF; DNA: TGTGCCAGCTCAAGACACAGGACAGGGGAAATGGTGGTTGGAGCTAACTATGGCTACACCTTC
J: TRBJ2-6; D: NA; size: few; V: TRBV6-4; CDR3: CASSDSHSGANVLTF; DNA: TGTGCCAGCAGTGACTCACACTCTGGGGCCAACGTCCTGACTTTC
J: TRBJ2-1; D: NA; size: NA; V: TRBV5-1; CDR3: CASSLADSSYNEQFF; DNA: TGCGCCAGCAGCTTGGCGGACAGCTCCTACAATGAGCAGTTCTTC
J: TRBJ2-1; D: NA; size: NA; V: TRBV6-5; CDR3: CASSYSEGAYNEQFF; DNA: TGTGCCAGCAGTTACTCAGAGGGTGCCTACAATGAGCAGTTCTTC
J: TRBJ2-5; D: NA; size: once; V: TRBV10-3; CDR3: CAISERQSQETQYF; DNA: TGTGCCATCAGTGAACGACAGTCCCAAGAGACCCAGTACTTC
J: TRBJ2-1; D: NA; size: NA; V: TRBV3-1/TRBV3-2; CDR3: CASSQDTGGRSYNEQFF; DNA: TGTGCCAGCAGCCAAGATACCGGCGGGCGCTCCTACAATGAGCAGTTCTTC
J: TRBJ2-6; D: TRBD2; size: many; V: TRBV30; CDR3: CARLSRGSGANVLTF; DNA: TGTGCCCGACTATCGCGGGGGTCTGGGGCCAACGTCCTGACTTTC
J: TRBJ2-3; D: NA; size: NA; V: TRBV30; CDR3: CAWGRPGVADTQYF; DNA: TGTGCCTGGGGTCGTCCGGGAGTGGCAGATACGCAGTATTTT
J: TRBJ1-2; D: TRBD1; size: once; V: TRBV5-1; CDR3: CASSWGTDYGYTF; DNA: TGCGCCAGCAGCTGGGGGACAGACTATGGCTACACCTTC
J: TRBJ2-7; D: TRBD2; size: NA; V: TRBV27; CDR3: CASRPGVSGRTYEQYF; DNA: TGTGCCAGCAGGCCAGGGGTTAGCGGGAGGACCTACGAGCAGTACTTC
J: TRBJ2-3; D: NA; size: few; V: TRBV11-3; CDR3: CASRISSSTDTQYF; DNA: TGTGCCAGCAGAATTTCGTCTAGCACAGATACGCAGTATTTT
J: TRBJ2-1; D: NA; size: NA; V: TRBV30; CDR3: CAWGRGIRYNEQFF; DNA: TGTGCCTGGGGGAGGGGGATAAGGTACAATGAGCAGTTCTTC
J: TRBJ1-1; D: NA; size: NA; V: TRBV6-4; CDR3: CASSPGGGSLEDTEAFF; DNA: TGTGCCAGCTCCCCTGGCGGGGGGTCATTAGAGGACACTGAAGCTTTCTTT
J: TRBJ1-4; D: NA; size: NA; V: TRBV7-2; CDR3: CASSFRGDEKLFF; DNA: TGTGCCAGCAGCTTCAGGGGCGATGAAAAACTGTTTTTT
J: TRBJ2-7; D: NA; size: NA; V: TRBV18; CDR3: CASSPLASANEQYF; DNA: TGTGCCAGCTCACCATTAGCTAGCGCCAACGAGCAGTACTTC
J: TRBJ1-2; D: NA; size: NA; V: TRBV4-1; CDR3: CASSQPGGKNYGYTF; DNA: TGCGCCAGCAGCCAACCGGGGGGGAAAAACTATGGCTACACCTTC